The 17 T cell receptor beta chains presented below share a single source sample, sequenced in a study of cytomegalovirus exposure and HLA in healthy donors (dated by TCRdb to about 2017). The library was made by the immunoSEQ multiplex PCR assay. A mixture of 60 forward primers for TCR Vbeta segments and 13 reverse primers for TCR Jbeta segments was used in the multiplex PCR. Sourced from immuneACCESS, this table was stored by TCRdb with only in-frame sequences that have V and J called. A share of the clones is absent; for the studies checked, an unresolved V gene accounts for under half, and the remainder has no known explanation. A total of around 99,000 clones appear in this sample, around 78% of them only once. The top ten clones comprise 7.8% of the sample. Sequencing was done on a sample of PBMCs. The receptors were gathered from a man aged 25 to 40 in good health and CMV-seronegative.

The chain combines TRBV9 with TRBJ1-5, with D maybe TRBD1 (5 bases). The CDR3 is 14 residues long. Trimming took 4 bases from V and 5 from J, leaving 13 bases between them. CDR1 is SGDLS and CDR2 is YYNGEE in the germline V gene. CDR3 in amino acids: CASSPHEGDQPQHF. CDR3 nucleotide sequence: TGTGCCAGCAGCCCCCACGAAGGGGATCAGCCCCAGCATTTT.

The CDR3 nucleotides read TGTGCCAGCAGCCCCAGAGCGGGAGGATTTGATGAGCAGTTCTTC. Residues: CASSPRAGGFDEQFF. The J gene is TRBJ2-1, the V gene TRBV9; TRBD2 aligns across 9 bases. The V gene end was trimmed by 4 bases and the J gene end by 8 bases; junction bases not matched to a gene: 10. The CDR3 contains 15 residues. The germline gives CDR1 SGDLS, CDR2 YYNGEE.

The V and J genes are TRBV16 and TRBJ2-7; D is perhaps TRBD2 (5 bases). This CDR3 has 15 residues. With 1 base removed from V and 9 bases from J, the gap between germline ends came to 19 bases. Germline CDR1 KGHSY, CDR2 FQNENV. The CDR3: CASSQFSDSGSVQYF. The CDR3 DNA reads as TGTGCCAGCAGCCAATTCTCGGACTCGGGGAGCGTGCAGTACTTC.

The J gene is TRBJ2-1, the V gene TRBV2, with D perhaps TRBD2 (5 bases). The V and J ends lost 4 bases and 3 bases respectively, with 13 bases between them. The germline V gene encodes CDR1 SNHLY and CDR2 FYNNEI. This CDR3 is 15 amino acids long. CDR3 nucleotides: TGTGCCAGCAGTGGTAATTTAGGGAGCTACAATGAGCAGTTCTTC. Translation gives CASSGNLGSYNEQFF.

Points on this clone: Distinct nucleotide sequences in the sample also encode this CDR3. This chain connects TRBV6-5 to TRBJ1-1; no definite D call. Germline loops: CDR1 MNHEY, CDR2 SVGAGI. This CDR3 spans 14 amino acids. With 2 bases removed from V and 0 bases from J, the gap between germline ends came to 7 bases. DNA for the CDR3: TGTGCCAGCAGTTACGGGCAGATGAACACTGAAGCTTTCTTT. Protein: CASSYGQMNTEAFF.

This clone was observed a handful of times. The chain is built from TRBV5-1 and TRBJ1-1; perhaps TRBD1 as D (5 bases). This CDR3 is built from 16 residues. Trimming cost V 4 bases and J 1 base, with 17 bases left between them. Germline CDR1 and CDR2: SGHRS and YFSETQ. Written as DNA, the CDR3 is TGCGCCAGCAGCCTCTACGACAGCTCGGGGAACACTGAAGCTTTCTTT. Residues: CASSLYDSSGNTEAFF.

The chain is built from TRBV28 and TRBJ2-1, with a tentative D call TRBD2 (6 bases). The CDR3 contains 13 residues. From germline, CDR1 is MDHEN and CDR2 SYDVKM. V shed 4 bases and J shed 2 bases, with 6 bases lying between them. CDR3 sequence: CASSWRAYNEQFF. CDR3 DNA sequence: TGTGCCAGCAGTTGGAGGGCCTACAATGAGCAGTTCTTC. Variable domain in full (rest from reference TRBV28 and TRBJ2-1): DVKVTQSSRYLVKRTGEKVFLECVQDMDHENMFWYRQDPGLGLRLIYFSYDVKMKEKGDIPEGYSVSREKKERFSLILESASTNQTSMYLCASSWRAYNEQFFGPGTRLTVL.

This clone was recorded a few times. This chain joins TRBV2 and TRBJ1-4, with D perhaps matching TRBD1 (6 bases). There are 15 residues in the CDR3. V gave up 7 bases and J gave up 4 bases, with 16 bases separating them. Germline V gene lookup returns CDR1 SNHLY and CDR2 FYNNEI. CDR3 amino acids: CASILQGSSNEKLFF. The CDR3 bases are TGTGCCAGCATTCTCCAGGGGTCGAGTAATGAAAAACTGTTTTTT.

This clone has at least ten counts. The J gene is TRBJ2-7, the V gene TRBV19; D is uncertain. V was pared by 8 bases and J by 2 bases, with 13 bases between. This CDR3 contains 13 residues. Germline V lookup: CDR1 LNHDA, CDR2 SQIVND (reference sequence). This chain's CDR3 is CASAAALAYEQYF. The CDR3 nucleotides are TGTGCCAGTGCGGCCGCGCTTGCCTACGAGCAGTACTTC.

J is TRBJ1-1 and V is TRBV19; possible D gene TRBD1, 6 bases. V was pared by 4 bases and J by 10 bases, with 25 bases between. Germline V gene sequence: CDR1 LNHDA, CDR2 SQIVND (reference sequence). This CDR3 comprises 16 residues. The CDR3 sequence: CASSKLPGGQTRGAFF. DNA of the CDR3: TGTGCCAGTAGTAAGCTCCCGGGGGGCCAAACCCGGGGAGCTTTCTTT.

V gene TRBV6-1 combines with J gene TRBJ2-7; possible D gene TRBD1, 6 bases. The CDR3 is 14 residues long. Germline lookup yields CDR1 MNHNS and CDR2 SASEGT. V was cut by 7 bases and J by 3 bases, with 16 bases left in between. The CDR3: CASIQGLWFYEQYF. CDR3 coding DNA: TGTGCCAGCATACAGGGTCTTTGGTTCTACGAGCAGTACTTC.

The CDR3 DNA reads as TGTGCCAGCAGCTTGGGACTGACTGGGGAGACCCAGTACTTC. It yields the protein CASSLGLTGETQYF. The chain uses TRBV5-6 and TRBJ2-5; the D is unclear. Germline-derived CDR1 and CDR2 are SGHDT and YYEEEE. Trimming took 0 bases from V and 5 from J, leaving 11 bases between them. The CDR3 spans 14 residues.

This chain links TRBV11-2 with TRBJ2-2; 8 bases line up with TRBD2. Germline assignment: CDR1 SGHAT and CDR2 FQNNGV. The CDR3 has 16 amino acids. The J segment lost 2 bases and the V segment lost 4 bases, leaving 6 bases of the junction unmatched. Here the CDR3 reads CASSSRLARNTGELFF. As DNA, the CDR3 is TGTGCCAGCAGCTCTAGACTAGCGAGAAACACCGGGGAGCTGTTTTTT.

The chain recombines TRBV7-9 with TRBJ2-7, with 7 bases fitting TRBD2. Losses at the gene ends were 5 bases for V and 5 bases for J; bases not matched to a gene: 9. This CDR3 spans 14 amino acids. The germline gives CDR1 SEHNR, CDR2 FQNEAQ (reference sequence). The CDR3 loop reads CASSPLTSYDEQYF. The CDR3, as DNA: TGTGCCAGCAGCCCTTTGACTAGCTACGACGAGCAGTACTTC.

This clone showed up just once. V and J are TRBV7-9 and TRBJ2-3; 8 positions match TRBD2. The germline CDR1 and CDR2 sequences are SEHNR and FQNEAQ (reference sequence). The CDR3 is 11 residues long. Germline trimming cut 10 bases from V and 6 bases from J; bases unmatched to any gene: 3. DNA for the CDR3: TGTGCCACCGGGAGGGGGGATACGCAGTATTTT. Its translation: CATGRGDTQYF.

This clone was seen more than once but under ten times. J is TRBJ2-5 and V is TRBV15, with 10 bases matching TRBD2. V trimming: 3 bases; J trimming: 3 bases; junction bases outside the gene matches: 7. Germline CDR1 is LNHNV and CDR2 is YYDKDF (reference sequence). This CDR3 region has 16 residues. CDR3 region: CATSSRGTSGKETQYF. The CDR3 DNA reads TGTGCCACCAGCAGTCGGGGAACTAGCGGGAAAGAGACCCAGTACTTC.

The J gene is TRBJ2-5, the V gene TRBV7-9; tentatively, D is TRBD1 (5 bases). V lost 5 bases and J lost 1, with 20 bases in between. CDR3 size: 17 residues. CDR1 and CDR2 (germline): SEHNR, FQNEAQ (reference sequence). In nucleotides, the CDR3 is TGTGCCAGCAGCCGACCTTTGGGGCAGAGCCTCCAAGAGACCCAGTACTTC. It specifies CASSRPLGQSLQETQYF.